The present entry profiles one T cell receptor (beta chain) with its context. The antigen is undetermined. The data derive from a study of T cell responses to AZD1222 COVID-19 vaccine. CDR3 size: 18 residues. Trimming shortened V by 5 bases and J by 6 bases, and 28 bases separated the two germline ends. CDR1 and CDR2 from the germline V gene are MNHNY and SVGAGI (reference sequence). Using immunoSEQ multiplex PCR, the repertoire was profiled, and TCRdb retains in-frame clones only, with some absent. Of 150,000 or so clones listed, 80% to 95% are singletons. Study-wide points: Females outnumbered males among donors, who were mostly white British; clonal diversity was possibly underestimated.

V is TRBV6-6 and J is TRBJ1-1; a weak D match, TRBD1 (6 bases). The starting material was peripheral blood, obtained 28 days after the second AZD1222 dose. The clonotype originates from an adult who received the AZD1222 COVID-19 vaccine. The chain's CDR3 is CASSHETGGVKSAPEAFF. In DNA form, the CDR3 reads TGTGCCAGCAGTCATGAGACAGGCGGGGTAAAGTCGGCGCCTGAAGCTTTCTTT.